What follows are 26 T cell receptor beta chains derived from one specimen sequenced in a study of CD8+CD57+ T cells in acquired aplastic anemia. Patients selected for sequencing had displayed CD8+CD57+ cell expansion by flow cytometry. Genomic DNA provided the template from which TCR beta VDJ and CDR3 profiles were obtained. TCRdb processed the reads anew with MiXCR; each CDR3 protein has one entry. The sample lists hundreds of thousands of distinct CDR3 sequences; under 40% were seen once. The sample taken for sequencing was sorted CD4+, CD8+, or CD8+CD57+ T cells (not recorded which) from PBMCs. The receptors were gathered from a human donor with aplastic anemia.

This clonotype was found a few times. The chain couples TRBV24-1 to TRBJ2-5; TRBD1 agrees at 10 bases. Germline V gene data show CDR1 as KGHDR and CDR2 as SFDVKD. The CDR3 runs to 13 residues. With 7 bases clipped from V and 5 bases from J, the junction kept 3 bases outside the gene matches. In DNA form, the CDR3 reads TGTGCCACCAGGGGACAGGGGACGGAGACCCAGTACTTC. The encoded protein is CATRGQGTETQYF.

The chain links TRBV11-2 to TRBJ1-3; possibly TRBD1 for D (6 bases). With 10 bases removed from V and 2 bases from J, the gap between germline ends came to 24 bases. Germline V gene lookup returns CDR1 SGHAT and CDR2 FQNNGV. There are 17 residues in the CDR3. The CDR3 sequence is CATAPSTGDLAGNTIYF. CDR3 nucleotides: TGTGCCACCGCACCTTCGACAGGCGACCTAGCTGGAAACACCATATATTTT.

This clonotype appeared many times. The chain couples TRBV19 to TRBJ2-7; 7 bases are a match to TRBD2. The CDR3 loop spans 14 amino acids. Germline V gene lookup returns CDR1 LNHDA and CDR2 SQIVND (reference sequence). With V trimmed by 5 bases and J by 6 bases, 10 bases remained unmatched. The CDR3 nucleotides are TGTGCCAGTAGTTACCTAGCGGCGCAGGGCGAGCAGTACTTC. It translates to CASSYLAAQGEQYF.

The V call is TRBV25-1, the J call TRBJ2-7, with a possible D match to TRBD1 (6 bases). The V gene lost 8 bases and the J gene lost 3 bases, with 14 bases spanning the gap. The length of the CDR3 is 13 residues. The V gene's germline CDR1 is MGHDK and CDR2 SYGVNS. CDR3 nucleotides: TGTGCCAGCGGACGGACAGACAGCTACGAGCAGTACTTC. Encoded protein: CASGRTDSYEQYF.

Regarding this clonotype: Its ends do not fully match the called genes, so a read error is possible. The rearrangement joins TRBV4-1 to TRBJ2-7; 8 bases align to TRBD1. Germline V CDR1 and CDR2: MGHRA, YSYEKL. The CDR3 has 14 residues. The CDR3 region is CASSYPGQGYKQYF. CDR3 DNA: TGCGCCAGCAGTTACCCAGGACAGGGCTACAAGCAGTACTTC.

This clonotype was recorded many times. The genes are TRBV2 and TRBJ1-1; D perhaps matches TRBD1 (5 bases). Trimming took 3 bases from V and 8 from J, leaving 13 bases between them. CDR3 length equals 13 residues. Germline V CDR1 and CDR2: SNHLY, FYNNEI. The CDR3 region is CASSEDRDLEAFF. CDR3 DNA sequence: TGTGCCAGCAGTGAGGACCGGGACTTAGAAGCTTTCTTT.

Only a few counts were recorded for this clonotype. The CDR3 sequence: CASQTRDRSSYEQYF. CDR3 bases: TGTGCCAGCCAAACCCGGGACAGGAGCTCCTACGAGCAGTACTTC. V gene TRBV2 combines with J gene TRBJ2-7; 8 bases match TRBD1. The germline CDR1 and CDR2 sequences are SNHLY and FYNNEI. The CDR3 is 15 residues long. The V gene end was trimmed by 8 bases and the J gene end by 0 bases; junction bases not matched to a gene: 9.

The chain links TRBV2 to TRBJ2-5; 9 bases are a match to TRBD2. Germline loops: CDR1 SNHLY, CDR2 FYNNEI. The CDR3 has 14 amino acids. Trimming cost V 7 bases and J 3 bases; bases outside gene matches: 6. This chain's CDR3 is CASKGKRGEETQYF. CDR3 bases: TGTGCCAGCAAAGGGAAGCGGGGGGAAGAGACCCAGTACTTC.

A single count supports this clonotype. The V and J genes are TRBV2 and TRBJ1-6, with 9 bases matching TRBD1. The CDR3 is made up of 14 amino acids. Germline CDR1 and CDR2: SNHLY and FYNNEI. The junction had 5 bases not matched to a gene; V was cut back by 7 bases and J by 7 bases. The CDR3 reads CASNGQGMNSPLHF. CDR3 DNA sequence: TGTGCCAGCAATGGACAGGGGATGAATTCACCCCTCCACTTT.

On this clonotype itself: This may come from a read error, since a much larger clone is one base off. CDR3 protein: CASSIDPQLQPQHF. The CDR3 DNA reads TGTGCCAGTAGTATAGACCCACAGCTACAGCCCCAGCATTTT. The chain has TRBV19 and TRBJ1-5, with D unresolved. Germline CDR1 LNHDA, CDR2 SQIVND (reference sequence). The CDR3 is 14 residues long. The V end lost 0 bases, the J end lost 7 bases, and 10 bases lay between the germline ends.

Comment on this clonotype: One base away lies a much larger clone, so this may be a sequencing read error. The final CDR3 position lacks the conserved phenylalanine or tryptophan, pointing to a likely read error. Here the CDR3 reads CASSSVAVVRIYEQYS. The DNA for the CDR3 is TGTGCCAGCAGCTCCGTCGCAGTAGTTCGGATCTACGAGCAGTACTCC. The chain couples TRBV7-9 to TRBJ2-7; D is unresolved. Between the trimmed V and J ends, which lost 4 bases and 3 bases, there was a span of 19 bases. Germline V gives CDR1 SEHNR, CDR2 FQNEAQ (reference sequence). This CDR3 spans 16 amino acids.

The rearrangement uses TRBV25-1 and TRBJ2-5, with D perhaps TRBD1 or TRBD2 (5 bases each). Trimming took 4 bases from V and 2 from J, leaving 14 bases between them. This CDR3 is 15 amino acids long. CDR1 is MGHDK, CDR2 SYGVNS, per germline. As DNA, the CDR3 is TGTGCCAGCAGTGCTACGGGACCACAACAAGAGACCCAGTACTTC. Protein product: CASSATGPQQETQYF.

Only a few counts were recorded for this clonotype. The chain employs TRBV5-4 and TRBJ1-3, with D unresolved. V lost 3 bases, J lost 2 bases, and 15 bases lay in between. Germline lookup yields CDR1 SGHNT and CDR2 YYREEE (reference sequence). There are 16 residues in the CDR3. The CDR3 is CASSSRRGSPGNTIYF. DNA of the CDR3: TGTGCCAGCAGCTCGCGGAGAGGATCCCCTGGAAACACCATATATTTT.

The CDR3 loop is CASGLLDRDNTEAFF. CDR3 DNA sequence: TGTGCCAGCGGCCTTCTGGACAGGGACAACACTGAAGCTTTCTTT. The chain uses TRBV2 and TRBJ1-1, with 8 bases matching TRBD1. Germline V gene data show CDR1 as SNHLY and CDR2 as FYNNEI. V was clipped by 8 bases and J by 2 bases; unmatched bases: 10. The CDR3 has 15 amino acids.

This clonotype has a count of ten or more. The CDR3 region is CASSEFAAGGQPQHF. Here the CDR3 DNA reads TGTGCCAGCAGTGAATTCGCAGCGGGGGGTCAGCCCCAGCATTTT. The chain joins TRBV2 to TRBJ1-5; a possible D gene is TRBD1 (5 bases). The CDR3 is 15 residues long. CDR1 is SNHLY, CDR2 FYNNEI, per germline. V was pared by 2 bases and J by 6 bases, with 14 bases between.

Note on this clonotype: This could be a read error, since a much larger clone is one nucleotide away. This sequence joins TRBV5-1 and TRBJ1-5; 7 bases line up with TRBD1. The length of the CDR3 is 14 residues. Germline V gene sequence: CDR1 SGHRS, CDR2 YFSETQ. The CDR3 DNA follows: TGCGCCTGCAGCCTCGGACAGGACCATCAGCCCCAGCATTTT. Protein sequence: CACSLGQDHQPQHF.

This chain uses TRBV30 with TRBJ1-5; no clear D. Looked up from germline, CDR1 is GTSNPN and CDR2 is SVGIG (reference sequence). V lost 1 base and J 6 bases, leaving 10 bases between the germline ends. The CDR3 totals 13 residues. Here the CDR3 DNA reads TGTGCCTGGAGTGACGGGGAGGGTCAGCCCCAGCATTTT. Encoded protein: CAWSDGEGQPQHF.

The chain joins TRBV24-1 to TRBJ1-2; D possibly corresponds to TRBD1 (6 bases). The CDR3 extends over 14 amino acids. Germline V lookup: CDR1 KGHDR, CDR2 SFDVKD. CDR3: CAGLSGHLNYGYTF. The CDR3 DNA reads TGTGCTGGACTTTCGGGACACCTAAACTATGGCTACACCTTC.

Details on this clonotype: A much larger clone sits a single nucleotide away, making a read error possible. This chain connects TRBV6-1 to TRBJ2-7; 8 nucleotides line up with TRBD1. Germline CDR1 MNHNS, CDR2 SASEGT. Unmatched junction bases numbered 20, after V lost 8 bases and J lost 8 bases. CDR3 length: 16 residues. CDR3 nucleotide sequence: TGTGCCAGCTCACTACGCACCCCGGGACAGGACGGCAAGCAGTACTTC. Translated, it gives CASSLRTPGQDGKQYF.

This clonotype was seen only once. The chain has TRBV12-3 or TRBV12-4 and TRBJ2-3; 14 bases line up with TRBD2. The CDR3 runs 16 residues. After removal of 5 bases from V and 6 bases from J, the junction contained 7 bases not matched to a gene. CDR3 coding DNA: TGTGCCAGCAGTCAAAAGACTAGCGGGGGGGCCGATACGCAGTATTTT. Its translation is CASSQKTSGGADTQYF.

A remark on this clonotype: This may be a read error, as it is one base from a much larger clone. This chain uses TRBV7-3 with TRBJ1-2; TRBD1 is a possible D gene (5 bases). Germline lookup yields CDR1 SGHTA and CDR2 FQGTGA. The CDR3 consists of 13 residues. CDR3 in amino acids: CASGLEGALGYTF. CDR3 in DNA: TGTGCCAGCGGCTTAGAAGGGGCTCTAGGCTACACCTTC.

This CDR3 reads CASSEGQLIYGYTF. The DNA for the CDR3 is TGTGCCAGCAGTGAAGGGCAGTTGATCTATGGCTACACCTTC. This sequence joins TRBV2 and TRBJ1-2; D remains ambiguous. Per germline, CDR1 SNHLY and CDR2 FYNNEI. V lost 1 base and J lost 4, with 10 bases in between. The CDR3 covers 14 residues. The variable domain in full, with the rest retrieved from reference TRBV2 and TRBJ1-2, is EPEVTQTPSHQVTQMGQEVILRCVPISNHLYFYWYRQILGQKVEFLVSFYNNEISEKSEIFDDQFSVERPDGSNFTLKIRSTKLEDSAMYFCASSEGQLIYGYTFGSGTRLTVV.

This clonotype was seen at least ten times. V is TRBV20-1 and J is TRBJ1-5; 8 bases align to TRBD1. This CDR3 has 13 amino acids. The V and J ends lost 5 bases and 6 bases, in that order; junction bases with no gene match: 6. Germline CDR1 reads DFQATT; CDR2 reads SNEGSKA (reference sequence). This chain's CDR3 is CSARGTGSQPQHF. The CDR3 DNA sequence: TGCAGTGCTCGCGGGACAGGCAGTCAGCCCCAGCATTTT.

The V gene is TRBV11-2, the J gene TRBJ2-7; 9 nucleotides match TRBD2. V lost 1 base and J lost 0; bases outside the gene matches: 13. CDR1 is SGHAT, CDR2 FQNNGV, per germline. The length of the CDR3 is 19 residues. In DNA, the CDR3 is TGTGCCAGCAGCTTAGGAGTAGGGGCTAGCGGGGCCCTCTCCTACGAGCAGTACTTC. Residues: CASSLGVGASGALSYEQYF.

Notes on this clonotype: This could be a read error, since a much larger clone is one nucleotide away. The chain uses TRBV24-1 and TRBJ2-1; 7 positions match TRBD2. CDR1 and CDR2 from the germline V gene are KGHDR and SFDVKD. The CDR3 length is 16 residues. The CDR3 bases are TGTGCCACCAGTCATTTGCTGGGGCGGGAGAACGGTGAGCAGTTCTTC. As protein: CATSHLLGRENGEQFF.

This clonotype was counted at least ten times. The chain couples TRBV11-2 to TRBJ2-3; D unresolved. This CDR3 is 15 amino acids long. The germline gives CDR1 SGHAT, CDR2 FQNNGV. The V end lost 5 bases, the J end lost 2 bases, and 14 bases lay between the germline ends. CDR3 nucleotide sequence: TGTGCCAGCAGCACTGTACCCGGATCCACAGATACGCAGTATTTT. This gives the protein CASSTVPGSTDTQYF.